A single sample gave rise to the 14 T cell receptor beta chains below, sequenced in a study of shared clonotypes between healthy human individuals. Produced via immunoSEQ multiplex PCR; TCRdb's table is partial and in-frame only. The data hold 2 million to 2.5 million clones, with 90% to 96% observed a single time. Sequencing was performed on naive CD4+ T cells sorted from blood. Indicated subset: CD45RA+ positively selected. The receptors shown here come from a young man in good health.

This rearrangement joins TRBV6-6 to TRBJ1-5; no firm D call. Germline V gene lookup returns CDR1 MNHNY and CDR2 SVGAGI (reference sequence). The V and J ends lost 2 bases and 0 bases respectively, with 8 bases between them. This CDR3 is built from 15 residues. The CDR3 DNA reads TGTGCCAGCAGTTACGTGGGGATTAGCAATCAGCCCCAGCATTTT. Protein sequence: CASSYVGISNQPQHF.

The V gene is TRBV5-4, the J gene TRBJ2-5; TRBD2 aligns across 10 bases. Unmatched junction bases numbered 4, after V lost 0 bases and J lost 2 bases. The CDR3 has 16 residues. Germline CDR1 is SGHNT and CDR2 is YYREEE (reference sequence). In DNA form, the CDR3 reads TGTGCCAGCAGCTTGGGAGGACTAGCGGCACAAGAGACCCAGTACTTC. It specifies CASSLGGLAAQETQYF.

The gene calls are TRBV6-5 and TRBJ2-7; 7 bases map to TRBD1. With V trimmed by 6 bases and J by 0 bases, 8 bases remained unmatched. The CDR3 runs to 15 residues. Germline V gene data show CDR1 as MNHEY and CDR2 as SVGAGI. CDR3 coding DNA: TGTGCCAGCAGCATTCGGACAGGCGACTCCTACGAGCAGTACTTC. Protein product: CASSIRTGDSYEQYF.

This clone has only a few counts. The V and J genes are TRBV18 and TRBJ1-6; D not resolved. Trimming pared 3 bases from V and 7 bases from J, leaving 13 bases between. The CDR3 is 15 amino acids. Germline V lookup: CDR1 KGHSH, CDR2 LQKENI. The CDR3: CASSPGGRYNSPLHF. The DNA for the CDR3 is TGTGCCAGCTCACCTGGAGGCCGGTACAATTCACCCCTCCACTTT.

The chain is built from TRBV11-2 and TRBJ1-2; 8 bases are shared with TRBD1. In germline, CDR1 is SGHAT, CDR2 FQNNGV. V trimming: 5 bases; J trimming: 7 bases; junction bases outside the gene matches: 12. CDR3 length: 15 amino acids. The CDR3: CASSAHRGTMGGYTF. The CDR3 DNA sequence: TGTGCCAGCAGCGCCCACAGGGGGACGATGGGTGGCTACACCTTC.

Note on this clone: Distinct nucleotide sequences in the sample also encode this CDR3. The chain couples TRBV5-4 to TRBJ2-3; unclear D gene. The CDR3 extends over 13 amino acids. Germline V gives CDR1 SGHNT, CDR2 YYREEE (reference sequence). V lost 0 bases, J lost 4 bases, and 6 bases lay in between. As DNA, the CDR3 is TGTGCCAGCAGCTTGGCTGGTGCAGATACGCAGTATTTT. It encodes CASSLAGADTQYF.

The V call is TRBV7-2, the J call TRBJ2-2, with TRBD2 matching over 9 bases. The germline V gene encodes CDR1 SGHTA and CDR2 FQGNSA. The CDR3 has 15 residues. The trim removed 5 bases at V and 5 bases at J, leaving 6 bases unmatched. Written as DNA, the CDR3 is TGTGCCAGCAGCAGAGTAGCGGGAGTAACCGGGGAGCTGTTTTTT. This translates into CASSRVAGVTGELFF.

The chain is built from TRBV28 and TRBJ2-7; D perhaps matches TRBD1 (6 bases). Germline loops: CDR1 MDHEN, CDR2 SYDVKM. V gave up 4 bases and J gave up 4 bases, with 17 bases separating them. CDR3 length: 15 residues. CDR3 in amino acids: CASSSTGQPGYEQYF. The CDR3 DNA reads TGTGCCAGCAGTTCGACAGGTCAGCCGGGTTACGAGCAGTACTTC.

The CDR3 bases are TGTGCCAGCAGCAGCCTGACAGGGAGCCCCTACGAGCAGTACTTC. Translated, it gives CASSSLTGSPYEQYF. This chain connects TRBV6-5 to TRBJ2-7; 7 nucleotides agree with TRBD1. This CDR3 is built from 15 residues. Germline lookup yields CDR1 MNHEY and CDR2 SVGAGI. V was clipped by 6 bases and J by 2 bases; unmatched bases: 10.

DNA of the CDR3: TGTGCCAGTACACGACGCGGAGACTTGAACGAAAAACTGTTTTTT. Amino acids: CASTRRGDLNEKLFF. The V gene is TRBV19, the J gene TRBJ1-4; D remains ambiguous. V was clipped by 7 bases and J by 8 bases, with 20 bases between them. CDR3 length equals 15 residues. Germline V gene lookup returns CDR1 LNHDA and CDR2 SQIVND (reference sequence).

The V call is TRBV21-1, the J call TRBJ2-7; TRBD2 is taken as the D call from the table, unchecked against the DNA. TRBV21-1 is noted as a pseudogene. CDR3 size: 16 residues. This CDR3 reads CASSKPWLAGYYEQYF. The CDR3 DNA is TGTGCCAGCAGCAAACCTTGGCTAGCGGGATATTACGAGCAGTACTTC.

The chain's CDR3 is CASSSTQGARETQYF. The CDR3 coding sequence is TGTGCCAGCAGCTCCACACAGGGGGCCCGGGAGACCCAGTACTTC. The chain links TRBV7-9 to TRBJ2-5; 9 nucleotides agree with TRBD1. This CDR3 is 15 amino acids long. Per germline, CDR1 SEHNR and CDR2 FQNEAQ (reference sequence). V lost 4 bases and J lost 5; bases outside the gene matches: 8.

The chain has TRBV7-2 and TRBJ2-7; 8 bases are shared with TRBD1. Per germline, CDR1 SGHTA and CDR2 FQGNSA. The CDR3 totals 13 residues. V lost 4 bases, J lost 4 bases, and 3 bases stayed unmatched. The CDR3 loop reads CASSWGQAYEQYF. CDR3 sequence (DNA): TGTGCCAGCAGCTGGGGACAGGCGTACGAGCAGTACTTC.

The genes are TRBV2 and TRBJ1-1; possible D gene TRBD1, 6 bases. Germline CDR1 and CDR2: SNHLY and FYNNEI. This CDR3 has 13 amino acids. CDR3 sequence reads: CAVGRTAIKEAFF. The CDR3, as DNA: TGTGCGGTCGGACGGACAGCAATAAAAGAAGCTTTCTTT.